This TCR beta chain is from a study of cytomegalovirus exposure and HLA in healthy donors. The study's findings and limits: When presence/absence was analysed, sequencing depth was taken to be roughly uniform across donors.

A remark on this clone: Its specificity is not known.

The study sampled nominally healthy donors, though unrecorded immune exposures were likely. The PCR used 60 Vbeta and 13 Jbeta primers. Sequenced by immunoSEQ multiplex PCR; TCRdb stores in-frame clones only, minus some. The profile shows 150,000 to 200,000 clones, around 81% of them singletons. This CDR3 comprises 14 residues. Trimming stripped 4 bases from V and 9 bases from J, with 18 bases between. Per germline, CDR1 LNHDA and CDR2 SQIVND (reference sequence). The genes are TRBV19 and TRBJ2-5; tentative D call: TRBD1 (6 bases). This TCR derives from a woman aged 25-40 years in good health and CMV-seropositive. The sequencing sample was made of PBMCs. In DNA, the CDR3 is TGTGCCAGTAGTAAGGGGCGGGCCCCAGGGGCCCAGTACTTC. Translation gives CASSKGRAPGAQYF.